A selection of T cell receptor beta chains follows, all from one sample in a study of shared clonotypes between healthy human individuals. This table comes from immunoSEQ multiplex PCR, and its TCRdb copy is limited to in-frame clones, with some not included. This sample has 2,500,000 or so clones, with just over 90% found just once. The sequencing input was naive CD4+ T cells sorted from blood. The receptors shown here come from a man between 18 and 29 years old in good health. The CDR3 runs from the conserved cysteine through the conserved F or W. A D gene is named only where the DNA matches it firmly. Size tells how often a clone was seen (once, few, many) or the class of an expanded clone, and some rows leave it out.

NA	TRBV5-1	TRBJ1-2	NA	CASSSEASYGYTF	TGCGCCAGCAGCTCTGAAGCTAGCTATGGCTACACCTTC
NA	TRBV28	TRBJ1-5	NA	CASSPTVSNQPQHF	TGTGCCAGCAGTCCGACAGTTAGCAATCAGCCCCAGCATTTT
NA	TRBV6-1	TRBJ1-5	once	CASNNGGTNQPQHF	TGTGCCAGCAATAATGGGGGGACAAATCAGCCCCAGCATTTT
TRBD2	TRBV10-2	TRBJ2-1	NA	CASSESSGRMDEQFF	TGCGCCAGCAGTGAGTCTAGCGGGAGGATGGATGAGCAGTTCTTC
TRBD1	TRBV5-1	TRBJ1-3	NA	CASRTGGSGNTIYF	TGCGCCAGCAGGACAGGGGGCTCTGGAAACACCATATATTTT
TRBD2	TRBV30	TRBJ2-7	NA	CAWSPPPGGYEQYF	TGTGCCTGGAGTCCCCCCCCGGGGGGCTACGAGCAGTACTTC
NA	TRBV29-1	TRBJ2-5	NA	CSFKSGTVVQETQYF	TGCAGCTTCAAATCCGGGACGGTAGTCCAAGAGACCCAGTACTTC
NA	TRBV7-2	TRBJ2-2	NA	CASSLAGNTGELFF	TGTGCCAGCAGCTTAGCGGGAAACACCGGGGAGCTGTTTTTT
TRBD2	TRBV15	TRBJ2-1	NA	CATSSRGTSGISSYNEQFF	TGTGCCACCAGCTCTAGGGGGACTAGCGGGATTAGCTCCTACAATGAGCAGTTCTTC
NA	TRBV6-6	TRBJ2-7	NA	CASSFIVLLEQYF	TGTGCCAGCAGTTTTATTGTCCTCTTGGAGCAGTACTTC
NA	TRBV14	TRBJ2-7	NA	CASSQDPGSTYEQYF	TGTGCCAGCAGCCAAGACCCCGGGTCGACCTACGAGCAGTACTTC